The 13 T cell receptor beta chains reported below all come from one sample, sequenced in a study of chemoradiotherapy in HPV16-positive cancers. Only in-frame clones appear in the TCRdb table, and some are missing; sequencing was by immunoSEQ multiplex PCR. Of under 40,000 clones in the sample, about 88% were seen once. This specimen consisted of blood, obtained from a patient who underwent chemoradiotherapy. The receptors were sampled from a human donor with HPV-associated anogenital cancer.

V and J are TRBV2 and TRBJ1-5; the match to TRBD1 covers 8 bases. This CDR3 is 15 amino acids long. Trimming cost V 6 bases and J 5 bases; bases outside gene matches: 9. Germline V gene sequence: CDR1 SNHLY, CDR2 FYNNEI. The CDR3 is CASRKDRVTYQPQHF. The CDR3 bases are TGTGCCAGCAGGAAGGACAGGGTCACTTATCAGCCCCAGCATTTT. Based on the CDR3 plus reference TRBV2 and TRBJ1-5, the full variable domain is EPEVTQTPSHQVTQMGQEVILRCVPISNHLYFYWYRQILGQKVEFLVSFYNNEISEKSEIFDDQFSVERPDGSNFTLKIRSTKLEDSAMYFCASRKDRVTYQPQHFGDGTRLSIL.

The rearrangement links TRBV5-5 to TRBJ1-4, with a possible D match to TRBD1 (5 bases). The CDR3 length is 13 residues. Germline values: CDR1 SGHKS, CDR2 YYEKEE (reference sequence). Trimming removed 3 bases at V and 6 bases at J, with 9 bases between. CDR3 coding DNA: TGTGCCAGCAGCTATCAGGGTTATGAAAAACTGTTTTTT. Translated, it gives CASSYQGYEKLFF.

This sequence joins TRBV5-1 and TRBJ2-2; D not certain. Germline CDR1 is SGHRS and CDR2 is YFSETQ. Trimming left V 0 bases short and J 6 bases short, with 12 bases between. This CDR3 contains 15 residues. The CDR3 spells CASSLAELVAGELFF. As DNA, the CDR3 is TGCGCCAGCAGCTTGGCGGAGTTAGTCGCCGGGGAGCTGTTTTTT.

This sequence joins TRBV18 and TRBJ2-1; 8 nucleotides match TRBD2. CDR1 and CDR2 from the germline V gene are KGHSH and LQKENI. Trimming took 6 bases from V and 10 from J; bases not matched to a gene: 17. The CDR3 has 16 amino acids. In DNA, the CDR3 is TGTGCCAGCTCGCCAACCTTAGCGGGGAGAGGTGAGGAGCAGTTCTTC. It is translated as CASSPTLAGRGEEQFF.

The chain couples TRBV13 to TRBJ2-1; TRBD2 matches 8 bases. This CDR3 has 16 residues. From germline, CDR1 is PRHDT and CDR2 FYEKMQ (reference sequence). V shed 2 bases and J 1 base; nucleotides not matched to a gene: 4. The CDR3 reads CASSLSGGGSYNEQFF. The CDR3, as DNA: TGTGCCAGCAGCTTAAGCGGCGGGGGGTCCTACAATGAGCAGTTCTTC.

The chain combines TRBV4-2 with TRBJ2-5; no firm D call. Germline loops: CDR1 LGHNA, CDR2 YNFKEQ. This CDR3 has 15 residues. Trimming shortened V by 2 bases and J by 5 bases, and 15 bases separated the two germline ends. As DNA, the CDR3 is TGTGCCAGCAGCCAATGGGGTAACAATGGGGAGACCCAGTACTTC. The encoded protein is CASSQWGNNGETQYF.

The gene calls are TRBV18 and TRBJ1-1, with a possible D match to TRBD1 (5 bases). This CDR3 is 15 amino acids long. Germline CDR1 is KGHSH and CDR2 is LQKENI. V lost 4 bases and J lost 4, with 16 bases in between. The CDR3 loop reads CASSRYRLQGTEAFF. CDR3 nucleotides: TGTGCCAGCTCACGCTACAGGCTTCAGGGCACTGAAGCTTTCTTT.

The rearrangement uses TRBV10-2 and TRBJ1-2, with TRBD1 identical over 11 bases. This CDR3 has 13 residues. Unmatched junction bases numbered 8, after V lost 10 bases and J lost 7 bases. Germline V gene sequence: CDR1 WSHSY, CDR2 SAAADI. The CDR3 loop reads CATRTGGFGGYTF. The CDR3 DNA reads as TGCGCCACCAGGACAGGGGGCTTTGGTGGCTACACCTTC.

V and J are TRBV7-9 and TRBJ1-2; D may be TRBD1 (5 bases). The CDR3 has 12 amino acids. Looked up from germline, CDR1 is SEHNR and CDR2 is FQNEAQ (reference sequence). V shed 1 base and J shed 6 bases, with 6 bases lying between them. The CDR3 is CASSLGQNGYTF. The CDR3 bases are TGTGCCAGCAGCTTAGGACAGAATGGCTACACCTTC.

This chain joins TRBV25-1 and TRBJ2-3, with TRBD1 matching over 10 bases. With 3 bases clipped from V and 4 bases from J, the junction kept 4 bases outside the gene matches. The V gene's germline CDR1 is MGHDK and CDR2 SYGVNS. The CDR3 has 15 amino acids. Here the CDR3 DNA reads TGTGCCAGCAGTGATGACAGGGGGCGGCCAGATACGCAGTATTTT. Translating gives CASSDDRGRPDTQYF.

The chain recombines TRBV4-3 with TRBJ2-5; 13 bases are a match to TRBD2. The V gene's germline CDR1 is LGHNA and CDR2 YSLEER. This CDR3 is 16 amino acids long. With 0 bases clipped from V and 5 bases from J, the junction kept 3 bases outside the gene matches. The CDR3 coding sequence is TGCGCCAGCAGCCAAGAAACTAGCGGGAGGGCGGAGACCCAGTACTTC. Translation: CASSQETSGRAETQYF.

The V and J genes are TRBV9 and TRBJ1-6, with no clear D. Trimming left V 0 bases short and J 7 bases short, with 11 bases between. CDR1 and CDR2 from the germline V gene are SGDLS and YYNGEE. The CDR3 has 15 residues. For the CDR3, the DNA is TGTGCCAGCAGCGTAGGGGTCTCTTTAAATTCACCCCTCCACTTT. Amino acids: CASSVGVSLNSPLHF.

The chain is built from TRBV18 and TRBJ1-4; D call uncertain. V lost 3 bases, J lost 0 bases, and 8 bases lay in between. This CDR3 is 15 amino acids long. Germline CDR1 KGHSH, CDR2 LQKENI. The CDR3 nucleotides are TGTGCCAGCTCACCCAGCATGGCAACTAATGAAAAACTGTTTTTT. Translating it yields CASSPSMATNEKLFF.